This T cell receptor (beta chain) was obtained from a study of sequential checkpoint blockade in melanoma. There are 16 residues in the CDR3. CDR1 and CDR2 from the germline V gene are SGHTS and YDEGEE. Trimming took off 0 bases at V and 5 bases at J, with 18 bases between the two ends. The method was immunoSEQ multiplex PCR; TCRdb's version includes in-frame clones alone and lacks a portion of them. This sample has about 19,000 clones, with 73% found just once. Sample treatment: randomized to nivolumab then ipilimumab (arm A) or the reverse (arm B). None of the patients previously received DNA-damaging chemotherapy.

The chain carries TRBV5-8 and TRBJ2-7; D possibly corresponds to TRBD1 (6 bases). The receptor was derived from a human donor with melanoma. The sequencing here drew on CD8+ T cells sorted from blood (inferred from file names), taken from a patient given nivolumab and ipilimumab in sequence. This CDR3 is CASSLEFTWSGDEQYF. Here the CDR3 DNA reads TGTGCCAGCAGCTTGGAATTTACGTGGTCAGGGGACGAGCAGTACTTC.